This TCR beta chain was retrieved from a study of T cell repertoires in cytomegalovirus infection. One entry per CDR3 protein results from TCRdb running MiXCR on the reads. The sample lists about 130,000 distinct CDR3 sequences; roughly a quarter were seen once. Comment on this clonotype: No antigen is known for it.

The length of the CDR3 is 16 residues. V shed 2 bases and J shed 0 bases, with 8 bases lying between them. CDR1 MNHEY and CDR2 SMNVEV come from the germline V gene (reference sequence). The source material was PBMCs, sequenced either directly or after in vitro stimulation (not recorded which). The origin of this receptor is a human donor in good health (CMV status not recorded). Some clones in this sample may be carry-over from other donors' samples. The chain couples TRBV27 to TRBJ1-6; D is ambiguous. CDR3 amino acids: CASSLKASSYNSPLHF. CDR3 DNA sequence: TGTGCCAGCAGTTTAAAGGCGAGCTCCTATAATTCACCCCTCCACTTT.